Sequencing of this T cell receptor (beta chain) was carried out in a study of blood T cell repertoires in COVID-19. Overall study: PBMCs, B-cell-depleted T cells, or T cells were the source of the cDNA or gDNA that made up the material.

J lost 1 base, V lost 0 bases, and 10 bases had no gene match. The V gene's germline CDR1 is SGHRS and CDR2 YFSETQ. The CDR3 consists of 18 residues. Source study methods: Reference gene primer amplification yielded estimated nucleated cell counts. Profiled with immunoSEQ multiplex PCR; TCRdb holds only in-frame clones, not every one. That table is the source of V, J and clone size, and D and trimming were worked out from the DNA. This sample carries approximately 200,000 clones, about 88% of them seen once, and the ten largest clones take around 1.2%. This clonotype was sampled from a man in his thirties or forties with acute or convalescent COVID-19. The material sequenced was peripheral blood. The chain carries TRBV5-1 and TRBJ1-1, with TRBD1 matching over 9 bases. The CDR3 here is CASSLAGPQGARNTEAFF. The CDR3 bases are TGCGCCAGCAGCTTGGCCGGACCACAGGGGGCGCGGAACACTGAAGCTTTCTTT.